The rows below give T cell receptor beta chains drawn from one sample of a study of cytomegalovirus exposure and HLA in healthy donors. Profiled with immunoSEQ multiplex PCR; TCRdb holds only in-frame clones, not every one. This table has 150,000 to 250,000 clones, about 81% appearing once. The specimen was PBMCs. These receptor sequences come from a woman aged 45-60 years in good health and CMV-seropositive. Both conserved end residues are part of each CDR3. A D gene is named only where the DNA matches it firmly.

d_call: TRBD1
v_call: TRBV6-1
j_call: TRBJ1-2
cdr3_aa: CASSNRGRDGYTF
cdr3_nt: TGTGCCAGCAGTAACAGGGGGAGAGATGGCTACACCTTC

d_call: TRBD1
v_call: TRBV28
j_call: TRBJ1-3
cdr3_aa: CASSPPGQGSGNTIYF
cdr3_nt: TGTGCCAGCAGTCCCCCGGGACAGGGCTCTGGAAACACCATATATTTT

d_call: TRBD2
v_call: TRBV4-1
j_call: TRBJ2-3
cdr3_aa: CASSQRAGLAGSDTQYF
cdr3_nt: TGCGCCAGCAGCCAAAGGGCCGGACTAGCGGGATCAGATACGCAGTATTTT

d_call: -
v_call: TRBV5-1
j_call: TRBJ2-2
cdr3_aa: CASSLGASPNTGELFF
cdr3_nt: TGCGCCAGCAGCTTGGGGGCCAGTCCGAACACCGGGGAGCTGTTTTTT

d_call: TRBD2
v_call: TRBV5-4
j_call: TRBJ2-5
cdr3_aa: CASRQTPSGEETQYF
cdr3_nt: TGTGCCAGCAGACAGACTCCTAGCGGGGAAGAGACCCAGTACTTC

d_call: TRBD2
v_call: TRBV2
j_call: TRBJ2-1
cdr3_aa: CASSAGAGVGNEQFF
cdr3_nt: TGTGCCAGCAGTGCGGGAGCGGGAGTGGGAAATGAGCAGTTCTTC

d_call: -
v_call: TRBV15
j_call: TRBJ1-2
cdr3_aa: CATSRDRGSNTF
cdr3_nt: TGTGCCACCAGCAGAGATCGGGGAAGTAACACCTTC

d_call: TRBD2
v_call: TRBV7-9
j_call: TRBJ2-3
cdr3_aa: CASSSQTSGRKADTQYF
cdr3_nt: TGTGCCAGCAGCTCACAAACTAGCGGGAGGAAAGCAGATACGCAGTATTTT

d_call: TRBD1
v_call: TRBV7-8
j_call: TRBJ2-5
cdr3_aa: CASSLSRGETQYF
cdr3_nt: TGTGCCAGCAGCTTAAGCAGGGGGGAGACCCAGTACTTC

d_call: TRBD2
v_call: TRBV2
j_call: TRBJ2-7
cdr3_aa: CASSTVVWGGEQYF
cdr3_nt: TGTGCCAGCAGTACTGTTGTTTGGGGGGGCGAGCAGTACTTC

d_call: -
v_call: TRBV7-9
j_call: TRBJ2-6
cdr3_aa: CASSLVHAISGANGLTF
cdr3_nt: TGTGCCAGCAGCTTAGTTCACGCGATCTCTGGGGCCAACGGCCTGACTTTC

d_call: -
v_call: TRBV18
j_call: TRBJ2-1
cdr3_aa: CASSPTGSYNEQFF
cdr3_nt: TGTGCCAGCTCACCGACAGGCTCCTACAATGAGCAGTTCTTC

d_call: TRBD1
v_call: TRBV7-9
j_call: TRBJ1-1
cdr3_aa: CASGKGGGNTEAFF
cdr3_nt: TGTGCCAGCGGTAAAGGGGGCGGGAACACTGAAGCTTTCTTT

d_call: -
v_call: TRBV7-6
j_call: TRBJ2-7
cdr3_aa: CASSLGNSYEQYF
cdr3_nt: TGTGCCAGCAGCTTAGGAAACAGCTACGAGCAGTACTTC